This is a list of T cell receptor beta chains from one sample in a study of control samples from healthy donors and cancer patients. The data were produced by immunoSEQ multiplex PCR, yet TCRdb's version contains in-frame clones alone and is incomplete. The sample records 250,000 to 300,000 clones, roughly 80% being singletons. Source material: PBMCs. The receptors originated from a woman aged 60 to 75 with lung cancer. Both conserved end residues are part of each CDR3. D genes are given only for firm matches.

D gene	J gene	V gene	CDR3 DNA	CDR3 protein
-	TRBJ2-7	TRBV2	TGTGCCAGCGCGGACGGCTACGAGCAGTACTTC	CASADGYEQYF
TRBD1	TRBJ2-7	TRBV15	TGTGCCACCGGGACAGAGCTAGGGGAGCAGTACTTC	CATGTELGEQYF
-	TRBJ2-3	TRBV9	TGTGCCAGCAGCGTATCGGGGGACGCAGATACGCAGTATTTT	CASSVSGDADTQYF
-	TRBJ2-4	TRBV5-1	TGCGCCAGCAGCTCCGGACCCAAAAACATTCAGTACTTC	CASSSGPKNIQYF
TRBD1	TRBJ1-2	TRBV6-6	TGTGCCAGCAGCGCGGGACAGGGATATGGCTACACCTTC	CASSAGQGYGYTF
TRBD2	TRBJ2-7	TRBV5-1	TGCGCCAGCAGCCTGGTAGCGGGGGGTATCTCCTACGAGCAGTACTTC	CASSLVAGGISYEQYF
-	TRBJ1-6	TRBV28	TGTGCCAGCAGTTTGTCAGCGCTGAGATCGTCACCCCTCCACTTT	CASSLSALRSSPLHF
-	TRBJ2-2	TRBV7-3	TGTGCCAGCAGCCCAGACCCTCATGCCGGGGAGCTGTTTTTT	CASSPDPHAGELFF
TRBD2	TRBJ2-1	TRBV9	TGTGCCAGCAGTGAGAGCGGGGGGGCGGTTGAGCAGTTCTTC	CASSESGGAVEQFF
TRBD1	TRBJ2-1	TRBV4-2	TGTGCCAGCAGCCAGGAAAGGACAGGGGGCATCGATGAGCAGTTCTTC	CASSQERTGGIDEQFF